This T cell receptor (beta chain) derives from a study of cytomegalovirus exposure and HLA in healthy donors. PCR used 60 Vbeta primers and 13 Jbeta primers. TCRdb's table, derived via immunoSEQ multiplex PCR, lists solely in-frame clones and lacks some. The sample records 90,000 to 110,000 clones, about 81% being singletons. This CDR3 is 13 amino acids long. Per the germline V gene, CDR1 is SGHDN and CDR2 is FVKESK. V trimming: 4 bases; J trimming: 6 bases; junction bases outside the gene matches: 3. Findings and caveats of the study: Among CMV-associated TCR beta chains, most appeared HLA-restricted in a later analysis. An analysis done earlier found most TCR beta V segments productive about 87% or about 30% of the time.

As concerns this clone: The antigen remains undetermined.

The chain combines TRBV14 with TRBJ2-1; 7 bases map to TRBD2. The source is a man younger than 45 in good health and CMV-seronegative. The sequenced material came from PBMCs. The CDR3 spells CASSRTRGNEQFF. As DNA, the CDR3 is TGTGCCAGCAGCCGGACTAGAGGCAATGAGCAGTTCTTC.